The clone carrying this T cell receptor (beta chain) was picked up a small number of times. The sample is drawn from a study of blood T cell repertoires in COVID-19. About the research overall: Both acute and convalescent COVID-19 samples were obtained from the United States, Italy and Spain.

The CDR3 runs to 13 residues. V was clipped by 4 bases and J by 4 bases, with 10 bases between them. Clones were read by immunoSEQ multiplex PCR, and TCRdb kept only the in-frame ones, dropping some. The data show approximately 110,000 clones, approximately 70% seen once. The sequence was collected from a human donor with acute or convalescent COVID-19. The donor label of this sample is uncertain. Input material: peripheral blood. The rearrangement joins TRBV12-3 or TRBV12-4 to TRBJ1-2, with unresolved D. In DNA, the CDR3 is TGTGCCAGCAGTTCGATACTGAGCTATGGCTACACCTTC. Amino acids: CASSSILSYGYTF.